This entry concerns a single TCR beta chain. The data were obtained in a study of blood T cell repertoires in COVID-19. Study at large: Samples representing acute and convalescent COVID-19 were sourced from the United States, Italy and Spain. The analysed material was cDNA or gDNA that came from T cells, B-cell-depleted T cells, or PBMCs.

Produced via immunoSEQ multiplex PCR; TCRdb's table is partial and in-frame only. The sample lists around 40,000 clones, approximately 92% occurring once. Trimming at V came to 5 bases and at J to 7 bases, leaving 7 bases not matched to a gene. Germline V gene lookup returns CDR1 LGHDT and CDR2 YNNKEL (reference sequence). The CDR3 consists of 15 residues. The gene calls are TRBV3-1 (or the pseudogene TRBV3-2) and TRBJ1-4, with TRBD1 matching over 10 bases. Input material: peripheral blood. This receptor was taken from a human donor in a cohort sampled during active COVID-19. The CDR3 loop reads CASSARTGGGEKLFF. DNA of the CDR3: TGTGCCAGCAGCGCCCGGACAGGGGGAGGTGAAAAACTGTTTTTT.